This is a list of T cell receptor beta chains from one sample in a study of T cells in Graves' hyperthyroidism and ophthalmopathy. TCRdb reanalysed the multiplex PCR reads using MiXCR and keeps one entry per CDR3 protein. The sample lists around 350,000 distinct CDR3 sequences, under 20% occurring once. The sequencing input was blood. Receptors originate from a woman aged 18 to 35 with Graves' hyperthyroidism. CDR3s include the opening cysteine and the closing phenylalanine or tryptophan. D genes are given only for firm matches. Size values are once, few and many counts, or a class for expanded clones, and some rows have none.

>TRBJ2-7|many|TRBV7-2|TRBD2
TGTGCCAGCAGCCACCGGACTAGCGGGAACTACGAGCAGTACTTC
CASSHRTSGNYEQYF
>TRBJ1-1|many|TRBV18|-
TGTGCCAGCTCACCCATCAGGGTTCGGGGGACTGAAGCTTTCTTT
CASSPIRVRGTEAFF
>TRBJ2-5|many|TRBV12-3/TRBV12-4|-
TGTGCCAGCAGTCCACCTTTTACCCGAGAGACCCAGTACTTC
CASSPPFTRETQYF
>TRBJ2-5|many|TRBV24-1|-
TGTGCCACCAGAGGGTCGGGTGACGAGACCCAGTACTTC
CATRGSGDETQYF
>TRBJ1-1|many|TRBV3-1|-
TGTGCCAGCAGCCTTGGAACAACCAGGGACACTGAAGCTTTCTTT
CASSLGTTRDTEAFF
>TRBJ1-6|-|TRBV6-1|-
TGTGCCACCCGAAGCGGGGATAGCTCCTATAATTCACCCCTCCACTTT
CATRSGDSSYNSPLHF
>TRBJ2-7|many|TRBV28|-
TGTGCCAGCAGTGGCCCCCAGGGCAAACCCTACGAGCAGTACTTC
CASSGPQGKPYEQYF
>TRBJ1-2|-|TRBV6-1|-
TGTGCCAGCTTGGGCGTGGCCCGCCAGGCCGCAGGCTACACCTTC
CASLGVARQAAGYTF
>TRBJ2-5|many|TRBV9|TRBD2
TGTGCCAGCAGCTCAAGTCTAGCGGCACAAGAGACCCAGTACTTC
CASSSSLAAQETQYF
>TRBJ2-7|many|TRBV10-1|-
TGCGCCAGCAGTGAGGCAGGAGGAGCCTACGAGCAGTACTTC
CASSEAGGAYEQYF
>TRBJ2-7|-|TRBV7-8|-
TGTGCCAGCAGCTTGCTCACAGCTGGTGACGAGCAGTACTTC
CASSLLTAGDEQYF
>TRBJ2-5|-|TRBV10-3|-
TGTGCCATCAGTGAGGGTGAGACCCAGTACTTC
CAISEGETQYF
>TRBJ1-2|many|TRBV27|TRBD1
TGTGCCAGCAGGGGACAGGGGGAGAATGGCTACACCTTC
CASRGQGENGYTF
>TRBJ2-3|-|TRBV4-2|-
TGTGCCAGCAGCCAAGATTGGGGCAGGGGAACAGATACGCAGTATTTT
CASSQDWGRGTDTQYF
>TRBJ1-2|many|TRBV6-1|TRBD1
TGTGCCAGCAGGCCCGACAGGGGAATGGACTATGGCTACACCTTC
CASRPDRGMDYGYTF
>TRBJ2-7|many|TRBV20-1|-
TGCAGTGCTAGTGATGGGAGAAGCAATCACGAGCAGTACTTC
CSASDGRSNHEQYF
>TRBJ2-2|many|TRBV29-1|-
TGCAGCGTCCAACTCGGCACGATTAAGCTGTTTTTT
CSVQLGTIKLFF
>TRBJ1-2|many|TRBV12-3/TRBV12-4|TRBD1
TGTGCCAGCGAGCCGGGACAGGGAATCGGCTACACCTTC
CASEPGQGIGYTF
>TRBJ1-5|-|TRBV27|TRBD1
TGTGCCAGCAGTCCTCGACAGGGTATCAGCAATCAGCCCCAGCATTTT
CASSPRQGISNQPQHF
>TRBJ2-2|many|TRBV20-1|-
TGCAGTGCTAGAGGGGTGAGGGGAACCGGGGAGCTGTTTTTT
CSARGVRGTGELFF
>TRBJ1-1|few|TRBV6-2/TRBV6-3|TRBD1
TGTGCCAGCAGTTACGACAGGGGCGGGGTGAGGAACACTGAAGCTTTCTTT
CASSYDRGGVRNTEAFF
>TRBJ1-5|many|TRBV19|-
TGTGCCAGTAGTATGGGGTCTACAAGACTATATAGCAATCAGCCCCAGCATTTT
CASSMGSTRLYSNQPQHF
>TRBJ1-5|few|TRBV28|TRBD1
TGTGCCAGCAGTTACCGACAGGGCGGCCAGCCCCAGCATTTT
CASSYRQGGQPQHF
>TRBJ2-5|many|TRBV6-1|TRBD2
TGTGCCAGCAGACCCTGGACTAGCGGGCTCCAAGAGACCCAGTACTTC
CASRPWTSGLQETQYF
>TRBJ2-6|many|TRBV12-3/TRBV12-4|TRBD1
TGTGCCAGCAGCAATAGCCGGGACAGGGGGTCTGGGGCCAACGTCCTGACTTTC
CASSNSRDRGSGANVLTF
>TRBJ2-7|many|TRBV28|-
TGTGCCAGCAGTTCGCAGACGGATTCCTACGAGCAGTACTTC
CASSSQTDSYEQYF
>TRBJ2-2|many|TRBV6-5|-
TGTGCCAGCAGTTACTACGGGGAGGTCTCTCGCGGGGAGCTGTTTTTT
CASSYYGEVSRGELFF
>TRBJ1-5|many|TRBV6-5|-
TGTGCCAGCAGTTACTCGAGATCCGGGGCTCAGCCCCAGCATTTT
CASSYSRSGAQPQHF
>TRBJ2-5|once|TRBV5-6|TRBD1
TGTGCCAGCAGCTTAACTGGACAGGGGGCTTTAGGGACCCAGTACTTC
CASSLTGQGALGTQYF
>TRBJ2-7|-|TRBV7-2|-
TGTGCCAGCAGCTTAGCGCGTGGGTCCGAGCAGTACTTC
CASSLARGSEQYF
>TRBJ1-2|-|TRBV20-1|-
TGCAGTGCTATATTCCGCGTGCTCTATGGCTACACCTTC
CSAIFRVLYGYTF
>TRBJ1-1|few|TRBV4-1|TRBD1
TGCGCCAGCAGCCAACTACCGGGACAGCAGAACACTGAAGCTTTCTTT
CASSQLPGQQNTEAFF
>TRBJ1-1|many|TRBV5-5|-
TGTGCCAGCACCTTCCGGAACACTGAAGCTTTCTTT
CASTFRNTEAFF
>TRBJ2-2|many|TRBV24-1|-
TGTGCCACCAGTGATTTTGCCAGGAAGAACACCGGGGAGCTGTTTTTT
CATSDFARKNTGELFF
>TRBJ1-2|many|TRBV7-2|-
TGTGCCAGCAGCTTAGCGGTGGGGGGCAACTATGGCTACACCTTC
CASSLAVGGNYGYTF
>TRBJ1-2|-|TRBV12-3/TRBV12-4|-
TGTGCCAGCAGAGACCCTAGAGGGCACTATGGTTACACCTTC
CASRDPRGHYGYTF
>TRBJ1-5|many|TRBV28|TRBD1
TGTGCCAGCTCGGGGGTACCAGGGGGCTCGGATCAGCCCCAGCATTTT
CASSGVPGGSDQPQHF
>TRBJ2-2|many|TRBV12-3/TRBV12-4|-
TGTGCCAGCACCACGGACCGAGGAAGATACACCGGGGAGCTGTTTTTT
CASTTDRGRYTGELFF
>TRBJ1-1|-|TRBV28|-
TGTGCCAGCAGTTTCCAGTGGGCCACTGAAGCTTTCTTT
CASSFQWATEAFF
>TRBJ1-2|few|TRBV20-1|TRBD1
TGCAGTGCTCCTAGACAGGGGGCTAGATATGGCTACACCTTC
CSAPRQGARYGYTF
>TRBJ1-1|-|TRBV5-1|TRBD1
TGCGCCAGCAGCTTGGTTCAGGGGGCGAAGGACACTGAAGCTTTCTTT
CASSLVQGAKDTEAFF
>TRBJ1-2|many|TRBV5-1|-
TGCGCCAGCAGGGTAAATGGCTATGGCTACACCTTC
CASRVNGYGYTF
>TRBJ1-4|many|TRBV6-1|-
TGTGCCAGCAGTAGGACCATGGAGGAAAAACTGTTTTTT
CASSRTMEEKLFF
>TRBJ2-2|many|TRBV4-1|-
TGCGCCAGCAGCCAAGTTTACGGGGAGCTGTTTTTT
CASSQVYGELFF
>TRBJ1-6|-|TRBV5-1|-
TGCGCCAGCAGCTTGAACGTGGGGGGCACGCCTAATTCACCCCTCCACTTT
CASSLNVGGTPNSPLHF
>TRBJ1-1|-|TRBV4-1|TRBD1
TGCGCCAGCAGCCAGGGACAGGGTTCGTCTGAAGCTTTCTTT
CASSQGQGSSEAFF
>TRBJ1-1|once|TRBV28|-
TGTGCCAGCAGTTTCGTTGGCCCGAACACTGAAGCTTTCTTT
CASSFVGPNTEAFF
>TRBJ1-2|many|TRBV6-1|-
TGTGCCAGCAGTGAACAGGGGCTTGGTGGCTACACCTTC
CASSEQGLGGYTF
>TRBJ2-6|many|TRBV15|TRBD1
TGTGCCACCAGCAGTATCCGGGACAGGGACCGCTCTGGGGCCAACGTCCTGACTTTC
CATSSIRDRDRSGANVLTF
>TRBJ2-2|many|TRBV5-1|TRBD2
TGCGCCAGCAGCTTGGATAGCGGGGGAACCGGGGAGCTGTTTTTT
CASSLDSGGTGELFF